The next 15 T cell receptor beta chains were all read from a single sample in a study of blood T cell repertoires in COVID-19. Assay used: immunoSEQ multiplex PCR; TCRdb lists only in-frame clones, some missing. Of approximately 260,000 clones in the sample, roughly 83% were seen once. Sequenced sample: peripheral blood. These receptors were obtained from an elderly woman with acute or convalescent COVID-19.

V and J are TRBV2 and TRBJ1-6; TRBD1 aligns across 9 bases. This CDR3 is built from 16 residues. Germline values: CDR1 SNHLY, CDR2 FYNNEI. The junction had 10 bases not matched to a gene; V was cut back by 6 bases and J by 7 bases. The DNA of the CDR3 is TGTGCCAGCAGAGAGAATACCGGGACAGGGAATTCACCCCTCCACTTT. Translation: CASRENTGTGNSPLHF.

J is TRBJ2-1 and V is TRBV30; the D is unclear. This CDR3 comprises 13 residues. Trimming took 0 bases from V and 5 from J, leaving 8 bases between them. The germline CDR1 and CDR2 sequences are GTSNPN and SVGIG (reference sequence). CDR3 sequence: CAWSVLSDNEQFF. The CDR3 DNA follows: TGTGCCTGGAGTGTTTTATCGGACAATGAGCAGTTCTTC.

The J gene is TRBJ2-5, the V gene TRBV7-2, with D perhaps matching TRBD1 (5 bases). There are 14 residues in the CDR3. The germline gives CDR1 SGHTA, CDR2 FQGNSA. V was shortened by 3 bases and J by 0 bases, with 8 bases between the two germline ends. CDR3 sequence: CASSFDRYQETQYF. The CDR3 DNA follows: TGTGCCAGCAGCTTCGACAGATACCAAGAGACCCAGTACTTC.

V gene TRBV29-1 combines with J gene TRBJ1-1; D not certain. CDR3 length: 13 amino acids. Germline V gene lookup returns CDR1 SQVTM and CDR2 ANQGSEA. V was cut by 7 bases and J by 3 bases, with 15 bases left in between. CDR3 region: CSGREAYYTEAFF. The CDR3 bases are TGCAGCGGTCGAGAGGCTTATTACACTGAAGCTTTCTTT.

The chain combines TRBV30 with TRBJ2-7, with D maybe TRBD2 (6 bases). Germline V lookup: CDR1 GTSNPN, CDR2 SVGIG (reference sequence). The V end was cut by 3 bases, the J end by 2 bases, with 20 bases between. The CDR3 runs 16 residues. The CDR3 coding sequence is TGTGCCTGGAGGGGGGGTGGGCGTAGTGTGCCCTACGAGCAGTACTTC. This translates into CAWRGGGRSVPYEQYF.

The chain is built from TRBV10-3 and TRBJ2-2; the match to TRBD1 covers 7 bases. The germline CDR1 and CDR2 sequences are ENHRY and SYGVKD. This CDR3 spans 17 amino acids. V lost 3 bases to trimming and J lost 2 bases; unmatched junction nucleotides: 9. The CDR3 DNA sequence: TGTGCCATCAGTGATGGTCTGCCAGGGGGTAACACCGGGGAGCTGTTTTTT. This encodes CAISDGLPGGNTGELFF.

V is TRBV27 and J is TRBJ2-1; TRBD2 is a possible D gene (6 bases). Germline assignment: CDR1 MNHEY and CDR2 SMNVEV (reference sequence). Trimming removed 5 bases from V and 0 bases from J, with 14 bases in between. This CDR3 is built from 16 residues. The CDR3 here is CASSPRTGGSYNEQFF. The DNA of the CDR3 is TGTGCCAGCAGTCCTAGGACCGGGGGCTCCTACAATGAGCAGTTCTTC.

This clone occurred a few times. The chain employs TRBV27 and TRBJ1-5; 8 positions match TRBD1. V lost 4 bases and J lost 7; bases outside the gene matches: 6. Germline CDR1 and CDR2: MNHEY and SMNVEV (reference sequence). The CDR3 is 14 amino acids. The CDR3 coding sequence is TGTGCCAGCAGTTCCTGGACAGGGAGGCAGCCCCAGCATTTT. Its protein product is CASSSWTGRQPQHF.

The chain uses TRBV10-3 and TRBJ1-1, with D perhaps matching TRBD1 (5 bases). Trimming stripped 11 bases from V and 5 bases from J, with 12 bases between. CDR3 length: 11 amino acids. CDR1 and CDR2 (germline): ENHRY, SYGVKD. The CDR3 region has the DNA TGTGCCGCCGGGGGGAGGACTGAAGCTTTCTTT. Translated, it gives CAAGGRTEAFF.

This chain uses TRBV3-1 (or the pseudogene TRBV3-2) with TRBJ1-6; 10 bases are a match to TRBD1. The CDR3 contains 14 residues. Looked up from germline, CDR1 is LGHDT and CDR2 is YNNKEL (reference sequence). With 5 bases clipped from V and 8 bases from J, the junction kept 3 bases outside the gene matches. CDR3 DNA sequence: TGTGCCAGCAGCTTGGGACAGGGGTATTCACCCCTCCACTTT. Protein product: CASSLGQGYSPLHF.

The rearrangement joins TRBV18 to TRBJ2-7, with 12 bases identical to TRBD1. This CDR3 has 16 residues. V shed 1 base and J 4 bases; nucleotides not matched to a gene: 5. Germline loops: CDR1 KGHSH, CDR2 LQKENI. DNA for the CDR3: TGTGCCAGCTCACCACAGCTGGGACAGGGGGCTTACGAGCAGTACTTC. Its translation: CASSPQLGQGAYEQYF.

The count of this clone is one. The chain employs TRBV18 and TRBJ1-5, with D perhaps matching TRBD1 (5 bases). The V end was cut by 6 bases, the J end by 11 bases, with 23 bases between. The CDR3 runs 15 residues. Germline loops: CDR1 KGHSH, CDR2 LQKENI. The CDR3 nucleotides read TGTGCCAGCTCGCCCGATGGGCAGGGCGGTCAAGCCCAGCATTTT. Translated, it gives CASSPDGQGGQAQHF.

The chain couples TRBV2 to TRBJ1-6; TRBD1 agrees at 9 bases. CDR3 size: 14 residues. V shed 6 bases and J 11 bases; nucleotides not matched to a gene: 8. CDR1 and CDR2 from the germline V gene are SNHLY and FYNNEI. The CDR3 region is CASSADRGGPPLHF. CDR3 sequence (DNA): TGTGCCAGCAGCGCGGACAGGGGAGGACCACCCCTCCACTTT. The variable domain in full, with the rest retrieved from reference TRBV2 and TRBJ1-6, is EPEVTQTPSHQVTQMGQEVILRCVPISNHLYFYWYRQILGQKVEFLVSFYNNEISEKSEIFDDQFSVERPDGSNFTLKIRSTKLEDSAMYFCASSADRGGPPLHFGNGTRLTVT.

The chain has TRBV9 and TRBJ1-2; tentative D call: TRBD1 (5 bases). Germline lookup yields CDR1 SGDLS and CDR2 YYNGEE. Trimming stripped 0 bases from V and 2 bases from J, with 11 bases between. The CDR3 spans 15 residues. CDR3 sequence reads: CASSVGQGGNYGYTF. In nucleotides, the CDR3 is TGTGCCAGCAGCGTAGGGCAGGGAGGGAACTATGGCTACACCTTC.

The rearrangement links TRBV5-1 to TRBJ2-1, with 10 bases identical to TRBD1. The CDR3 length is 15 residues. Germline V CDR1 and CDR2: SGHRS, YFSETQ. V gave up 5 bases and J gave up 4 bases; unmatched junction bases: 6. In nucleotides, the CDR3 is TGCGCCAGCAGATACGACAGGGGGCCGTACAATGAGCAGTTCTTC. The encoded protein is CASRYDRGPYNEQFF. Together with reference TRBV5-1 and TRBJ2-1, the CDR3 gives the full variable domain: KAGVTQTPRYLIKTRGQQVTLSCSPISGHRSVSWYQQTPGQGLQFLFEYFSETQRNKGNFPGRFSGRQFSNSRSEMNVSTLELGDSALYLCASRYDRGPYNEQFFGPGTRLTVL.